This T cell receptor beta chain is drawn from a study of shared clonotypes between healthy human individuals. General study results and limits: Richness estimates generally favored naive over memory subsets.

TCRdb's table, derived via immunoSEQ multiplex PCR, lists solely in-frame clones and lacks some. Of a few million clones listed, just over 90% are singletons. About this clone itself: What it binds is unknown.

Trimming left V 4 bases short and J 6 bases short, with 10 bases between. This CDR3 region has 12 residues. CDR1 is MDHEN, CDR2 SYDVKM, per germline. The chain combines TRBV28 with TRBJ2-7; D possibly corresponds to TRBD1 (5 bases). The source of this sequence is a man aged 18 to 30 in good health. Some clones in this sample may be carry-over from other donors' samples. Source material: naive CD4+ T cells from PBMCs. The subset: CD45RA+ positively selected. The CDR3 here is CASSSQGFEQYF. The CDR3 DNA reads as TGTGCCAGCAGTTCGCAGGGCTTCGAGCAGTACTTC.